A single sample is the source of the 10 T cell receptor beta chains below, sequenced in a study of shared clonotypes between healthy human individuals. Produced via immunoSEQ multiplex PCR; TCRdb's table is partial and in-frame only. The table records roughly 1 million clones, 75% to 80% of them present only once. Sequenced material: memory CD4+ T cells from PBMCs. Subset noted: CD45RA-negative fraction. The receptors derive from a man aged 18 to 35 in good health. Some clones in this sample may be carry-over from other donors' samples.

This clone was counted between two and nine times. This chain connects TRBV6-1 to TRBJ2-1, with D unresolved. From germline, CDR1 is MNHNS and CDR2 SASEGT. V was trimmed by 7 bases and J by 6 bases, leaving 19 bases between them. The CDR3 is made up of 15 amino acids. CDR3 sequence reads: CASTRWRDASNEQFF. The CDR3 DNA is TGTGCCAGCACCCGGTGGCGAGACGCTTCCAATGAGCAGTTCTTC.

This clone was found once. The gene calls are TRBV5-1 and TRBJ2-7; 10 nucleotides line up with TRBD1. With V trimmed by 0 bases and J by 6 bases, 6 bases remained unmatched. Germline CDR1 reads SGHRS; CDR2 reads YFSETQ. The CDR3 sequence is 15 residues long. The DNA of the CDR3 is TGCGCCAGCAGCTTGGATGGGACAGGGGTTGTCGAGCAGTACTTC. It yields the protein CASSLDGTGVVEQYF.

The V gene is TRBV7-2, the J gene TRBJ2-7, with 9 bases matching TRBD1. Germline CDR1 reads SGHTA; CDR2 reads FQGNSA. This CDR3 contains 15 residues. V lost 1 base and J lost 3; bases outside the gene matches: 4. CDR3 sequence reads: CASSLGDRAVYEQYF. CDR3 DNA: TGTGCCAGCAGCTTAGGGGACAGGGCAGTCTACGAGCAGTACTTC.

The CDR3 loop reads CASSGEGARAGYTF. The CDR3 coding sequence is TGTGCCAGCAGCGGAGAGGGAGCGAGAGCAGGCTACACCTTC. The chain couples TRBV7-9 to TRBJ1-2; D uncertain. The germline gives CDR1 SEHNR, CDR2 FQNEAQ (reference sequence). This CDR3 region has 14 residues. Trimming removed 5 bases from V and 8 bases from J, with 18 bases in between.

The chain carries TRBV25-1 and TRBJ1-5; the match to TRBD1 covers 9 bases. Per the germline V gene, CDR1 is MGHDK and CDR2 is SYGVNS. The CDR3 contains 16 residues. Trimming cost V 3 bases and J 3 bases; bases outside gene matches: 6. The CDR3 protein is CASSEGQGGPNQPQHF. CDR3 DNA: TGTGCCAGCAGTGAGGGACAGGGAGGACCCAATCAGCCCCAGCATTTT.

Here the CDR3 reads CASSPRGDQPQHF. The CDR3 bases are TGTGCCAGCAGCCCCCGTGGGGATCAGCCCCAGCATTTT. The V call is TRBV27, the J call TRBJ1-5; unclear D gene. V was pared by 6 bases and J by 5 bases, with 11 bases between. Germline lookup yields CDR1 MNHEY and CDR2 SMNVEV (reference sequence). CDR3 length equals 13 residues.

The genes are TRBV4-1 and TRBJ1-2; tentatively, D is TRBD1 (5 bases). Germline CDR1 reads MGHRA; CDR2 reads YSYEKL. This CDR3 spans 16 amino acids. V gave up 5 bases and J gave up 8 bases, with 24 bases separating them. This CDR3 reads CASSATWIRDGGGYTF. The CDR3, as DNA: TGCGCCAGCAGCGCTACTTGGATCCGGGACGGCGGGGGCTACACCTTC.

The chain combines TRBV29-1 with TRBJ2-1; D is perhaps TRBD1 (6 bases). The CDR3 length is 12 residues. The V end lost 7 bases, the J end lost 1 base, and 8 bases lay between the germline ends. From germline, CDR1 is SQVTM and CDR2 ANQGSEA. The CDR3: CSGTESYNEQFF. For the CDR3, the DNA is TGCAGCGGGACAGAGTCCTACAATGAGCAGTTCTTC.

For the CDR3, the DNA is TGTGCCAGCAGCTTGGAGGGGCACTTTGAAAAACTGTTTTTT. It is translated as CASSLEGHFEKLFF. This sequence joins TRBV5-5 and TRBJ1-4; maybe TRBD1 (5 bases). Between the trimmed V and J ends, which lost 0 bases and 7 bases, there was a span of 10 bases. Germline CDR1 and CDR2: SGHKS and YYEKEE (reference sequence). The CDR3 extends over 14 amino acids.

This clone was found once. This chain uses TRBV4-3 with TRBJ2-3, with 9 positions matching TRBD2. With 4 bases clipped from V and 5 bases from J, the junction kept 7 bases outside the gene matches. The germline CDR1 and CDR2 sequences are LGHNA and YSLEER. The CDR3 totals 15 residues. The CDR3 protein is CASSLRTSEQDTQYF. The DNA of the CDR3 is TGCGCCAGCAGCCTCCGGACTAGCGAGCAAGATACGCAGTATTTT.